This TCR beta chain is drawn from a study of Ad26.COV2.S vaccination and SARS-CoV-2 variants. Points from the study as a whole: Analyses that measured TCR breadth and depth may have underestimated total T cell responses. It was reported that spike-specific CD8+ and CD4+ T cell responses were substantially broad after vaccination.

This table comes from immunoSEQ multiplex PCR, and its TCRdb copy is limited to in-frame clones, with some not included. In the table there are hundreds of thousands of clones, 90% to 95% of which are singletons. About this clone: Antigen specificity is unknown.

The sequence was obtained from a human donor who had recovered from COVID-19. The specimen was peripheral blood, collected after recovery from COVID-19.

The CDR3, as DNA: TGTGCCAGCAGTGCGGGCGGAGCCTACGAGCAGTACTTC. Translated: CASSAGGAYEQYF. The chain has TRBV2 and TRBJ2-7; D unresolved. The CDR3 sequence is 13 residues long. Germline assignment: CDR1 SNHLY and CDR2 FYNNEI. The germline V and J ends were trimmed by 4 bases and 2 bases, with 9 bases remaining between them. Looking up the rest from reference TRBV2 and TRBJ2-7 gives the full variable domain: EPEVTQTPSHQVTQMGQEVILRCVPISNHLYFYWYRQILGQKVEFLVSFYNNEISEKSEIFDDQFSVERPDGSNFTLKIRSTKLEDSAMYFCASSAGGAYEQYFGPGTRLTVT.